This TCR beta chain was found in a study of tumor-infiltrating lymphocytes in primary liver carcinoma. In its sample, this clonotype was seen a few times. Antigen specificity is unknown. The template, approximately 500 ng total RNA, yielded TCR beta cDNA made with a constant-region primer. Three nested multiplex PCR rounds of slightly modified ARM-PCR generated TCR beta libraries. TCRdb re-analysed the multiplex PCR reads in MiXCR, keeping a single row per CDR3 protein. The sample shows 120,000 or so distinct CDR3 sequences, around 62% of them seen only once. The source material, about 18-31 mg of unsorted bulk tissue, was used to co-extract RNA and DNA. No treatment had been given to the patients, who were chronically infected with HBV. Study conclusions and caveats: Researchers report that only about 7-24% of top clones turned up in all five tumor regions. For tumor-adjacent and tumor-blood pairs, overlap was less than that seen for tumor region pairs.

The sequence came from a woman aged 60-75 years with primary liver carcinoma and hepatitis B virus infection. The sequenced material came from liver tumor tissue from sampling region 1. Subset in this sample: tumor region T1, superior pole.

CDR3 in DNA: TGTGCCAGCAGCCAACAGACAGGGGGGGGAACCGGGGAGCTGTTTTTT. Protein: CASSQQTGGGTGELFF. The V call is TRBV7-8, the J call TRBJ2-2; 9 bases line up with TRBD1. From germline, CDR1 is SGHVS and CDR2 FQNEAQ. The CDR3 runs to 16 residues. Trimming at V came to 5 bases and at J to 5 bases, leaving 9 bases not matched to a gene.